Listed here are 15 T cell receptor beta chains from one sample, sequenced in a study of CD8 T cells in Susac syndrome. Random hexamers served to reverse transcribe roughly 0.5 to 1 ug RNA. TCRdb recomputed calls from the immunoSEQ multiplex PCR reads with MiXCR, one row per CDR3 protein. The sample lists about 200,000 distinct CDR3 sequences; about 95% were seen once. Sequencing input: CD4+ T cells from PBMCs. These receptors were taken from a human donor in good health.

In the case of this clonotype: Compared with germline, one end of the junction differs, possibly owing to a read error. The chain has TRBV6-2 or TRBV6-3 and TRBJ1-1, with a tentative D call TRBD1 (6 bases). The germline V gene encodes CDR1 MNHEY and CDR2 SVGEGT. This CDR3 contains 12 residues. The CDR3 sequence is CASSRQDTEAFF. CDR3 nucleotides: TGTGCCAGCAGCAGACAGGACACCGAAGCTTTCTTT.

The table lists this clonotype with a count of one. This chain links TRBV12-3 or TRBV12-4 with TRBJ1-5, with a weak D call TRBD1 (5 bases). V shed 6 bases and J shed 6 bases, with 9 bases lying between them. This CDR3 comprises 12 residues. CDR3 coding DNA: TGTGCCAGCAGAAGGGGCCCTCAGCCCCAGCATTTT. It encodes CASRRGPQPQHF.

The chain has TRBV20-1 and TRBJ2-1, with TRBD2 matching 7 bases. Germline-derived CDR1 and CDR2 are DFQATT and SNEGSKA (reference sequence). V was clipped by 6 bases and J by 3 bases; unmatched bases: 11. The CDR3 consists of 15 residues. The CDR3 DNA is TGCAGTGCCATTTCCAAAGCGGGATACTACAATGAGCAGTTCTTC. It is translated as CSAISKAGYYNEQFF.

This sequence joins TRBV4-3 and TRBJ2-7; D is unresolved. Looked up from germline, CDR1 is LGHNA and CDR2 is YSLEER. The V end lost 0 bases, the J end lost 7 bases, and 16 bases lay between the germline ends. The CDR3 has 15 residues. The CDR3 loop is CASSQDWLRPGEQYF. The CDR3 coding sequence is TGCGCCAGCAGCCAAGATTGGCTCCGACCTGGGGAGCAGTACTTC.

The J gene is TRBJ2-3, the V gene TRBV3-1, with 10 positions matching TRBD2. There are 16 residues in the CDR3. CDR1 and CDR2 from the germline V gene are LGHDT and YNNKEL (reference sequence). Trimming took 1 base from V and 6 from J; bases not matched to a gene: 7. CDR3: CASSQVASGGGDTQYF. The CDR3 DNA is TGTGCCAGCAGCCAAGTGGCTAGCGGGGGCGGTGATACGCAGTATTTT.

This chain uses TRBV6-5 with TRBJ1-3; D is uncertain. The CDR3 runs 16 residues. V lost 0 bases and J lost 2, with 11 bases in between. Germline V CDR1 and CDR2: MNHEY, SVGAGI. The CDR3 sequence: CASSYSRREAGNTIYF. In DNA form, the CDR3 reads TGTGCCAGCAGTTACTCGAGGCGGGAGGCTGGAAACACCATATATTTT.

The chain employs TRBV12-3 or TRBV12-4 and TRBJ1-5; TRBD1 agrees at 7 bases. This CDR3 region has 14 residues. Trimming at V came to 5 bases and at J to 6 bases, leaving 7 bases not matched to a gene. CDR3 amino acids: CASSLGTETQPQHF. The CDR3 nucleotides read TGTGCCAGCAGTCTCGGGACAGAGACTCAGCCCCAGCATTTT.

The chain has TRBV24-1 and TRBJ2-3; D is unclear. The germline V and J ends were trimmed by 2 bases and 5 bases, with 4 bases remaining between them. Germline values: CDR1 KGHDR, CDR2 SFDVKD. The CDR3 contains 12 residues. CDR3 residues: CATSDWGDTQYF. CDR3 bases: TGTGCCACCAGTGATTGGGGAGATACGCAGTATTTT.

The chain joins TRBV27 to TRBJ2-5; a weak D match, TRBD1 (5 bases). Trimming stripped 4 bases from V and 5 bases from J, with 14 bases between. This CDR3 is 14 amino acids long. Per germline, CDR1 MNHEY and CDR2 SMNVEV (reference sequence). The CDR3 nucleotides are TGTGCCAGCAGTTCCCCGGACAATCAGGAGACCCAGTACTTC. It specifies CASSSPDNQETQYF.

The V gene is TRBV28, the J gene TRBJ1-1; D not resolved. Looked up from germline, CDR1 is MDHEN and CDR2 is SYDVKM. CDR3 length equals 12 residues. Trimming stripped 6 bases from V and 8 bases from J, with 13 bases between. CDR3 region: CASRPRAMEAFF. The CDR3 DNA sequence: TGTGCCAGCAGGCCTCGGGCAATGGAAGCTTTCTTT.

This sequence joins TRBV3-1 and TRBJ2-1; a possible D gene is TRBD2 (5 bases). The CDR3 covers 12 residues. Trimming removed 2 bases at V and 6 bases at J, with 5 bases between. Germline-derived CDR1 and CDR2 are LGHDT and YNNKEL (reference sequence). The CDR3 DNA sequence: TGTGCCAGCAGCCAAACTAGCAATGAGCAGTTCTTC. Translating gives CASSQTSNEQFF.

The rearrangement links TRBV5-1 to TRBJ1-2; TRBD1 might be the D (5 bases). The CDR3 has 15 amino acids. Trimming shortened V by 2 bases and J by 0 bases, and 11 bases separated the two germline ends. Germline CDR1 SGHRS, CDR2 YFSETQ. CDR3 region: CASSFGGGTNYGYTF. CDR3 sequence (DNA): TGCGCCAGCAGCTTCGGCGGGGGAACTAACTATGGCTACACCTTC.

CDR3 nucleotide sequence: TGTGCCAGCCACGAAGAGCAGTACGTC. Translation gives CASHEEQYV. The V call is TRBV6-5, the J call TRBJ2-7, with D uncertain. CDR1 MNHEY and CDR2 SVGAGI come from the germline V gene. The CDR3 is made up of 9 amino acids. Trimming left V 8 bases short and J 7 bases short, with 6 bases between.

The chain couples TRBV4-3 to TRBJ2-2; D not certain. V gave up 4 bases and J gave up 6 bases, with 12 bases separating them. This CDR3 is built from 14 residues. CDR1 LGHNA and CDR2 YSLEER come from the germline V gene. The CDR3 DNA reads TGCGCCAGCAGCCGTTTCAGTTTCGCCGGGGAGCTGTTTTTT. Translating gives CASSRFSFAGELFF.

The V call is TRBV9, the J call TRBJ2-3; possible D gene TRBD2, 5 bases. Germline CDR1 reads SGDLS; CDR2 reads YYNGEE. This CDR3 is 14 amino acids long. With 4 bases removed from V and 6 bases from J, the gap between germline ends came to 15 bases. CDR3 amino acids: CASSPRVLGDTQYF. CDR3 sequence (DNA): TGTGCCAGCAGCCCGCGGGTCCTCGGGGATACGCAGTATTTT.